This T cell receptor beta chain was found in a study of cytomegalovirus exposure and HLA in healthy donors. Turning to the study itself: The roughly 130 validation repertoires used the same platform as the roughly 700 first-cohort repertoires (as reported by a later analysis).

Here immunoSEQ multiplex PCR was the method, and the copy in TCRdb shows in-frame clones only, minus some. The data show about 130,000 clones, 70% to 85% seen once. This clone was observed a few times. Its antigen is currently unknown. Looked up from germline, CDR1 is SGHNT and CDR2 is YENEEA. V shed 5 bases and J 0 bases; nucleotides not matched to a gene: 6. The CDR3 loop spans 16 amino acids. Notes on the study in general: In vitro, a few CMV-associated chains proved specific for CMV antigens. Accounts indicate the classifier identified cytomegalovirus status with strong specificity and sensitivity.

The study drew the donors from its roughly 120-subject validation cohort, separate from the roughly 700-subject first cohort. This clonotype originated in a man aged 30 to 45 in good health and CMV-seropositive. Sequenced input: PBMCs. The chain uses TRBV11-3 and TRBJ1-1, with 10 bases identical to TRBD1. The CDR3 DNA reads as TGTGCCAGCAGCCCCGGACAGGGGGAGGTGAACACTGAAGCTTTCTTT. Translation: CASSPGQGEVNTEAFF.